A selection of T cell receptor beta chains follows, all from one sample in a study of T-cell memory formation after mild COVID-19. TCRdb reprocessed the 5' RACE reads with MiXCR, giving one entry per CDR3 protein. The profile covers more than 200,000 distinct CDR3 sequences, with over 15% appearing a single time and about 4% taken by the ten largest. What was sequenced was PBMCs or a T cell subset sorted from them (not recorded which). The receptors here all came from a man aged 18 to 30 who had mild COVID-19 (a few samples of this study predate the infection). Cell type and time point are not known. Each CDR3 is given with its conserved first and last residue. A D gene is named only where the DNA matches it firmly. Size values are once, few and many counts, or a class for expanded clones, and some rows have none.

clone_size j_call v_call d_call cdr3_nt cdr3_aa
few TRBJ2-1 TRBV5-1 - TGCGCCAGCAGCTTGGAGGACACTAAGGGTGAGCAGTTCTTC CASSLEDTKGEQFF
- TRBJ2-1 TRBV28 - TGTGCCACCCAACGCCGCTGGCTCCGCTCCTACAATGAGCAGTTCTTC CATQRRWLRSYNEQFF
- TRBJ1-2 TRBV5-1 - TGCGCCAGCAGCTCTACCAGGGGCGCCGATGGCTACACCTTC CASSSTRGADGYTF
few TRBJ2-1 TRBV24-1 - TGTGCCACCTCGGGACCCTCCTACAATGAGCAGTTCTTC CATSGPSYNEQFF
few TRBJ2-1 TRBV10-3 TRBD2 TGTGCCTCCGACATTAGCGGGGCAAGCAATGAGCAGTTCTTC CASDISGASNEQFF
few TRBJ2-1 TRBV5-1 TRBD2 TGCGCCAGCAGTTCGCGAAATAGCGGGGGGGCCGACAATGAGCAGTTCTTC CASSSRNSGGADNEQFF
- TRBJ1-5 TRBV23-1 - TGCGCCAGCAGTCAATCCACGGATGATAGACGTAGCAATCAGCCCCAGCATTTT CASSQSTDDRRSNQPQHF
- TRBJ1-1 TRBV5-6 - TGTGCCAGCAGCCGAAGAGGAGGGCTGGGGACTGAAGCTTTCTTT CASSRRGGLGTEAFF
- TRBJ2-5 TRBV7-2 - TGTGCCAGCAGCCCCGTGGGATTGGGGGGGGCCGCTGAGGAGACCCAGTACTTC CASSPVGLGGAAEETQYF
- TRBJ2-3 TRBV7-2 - TGTGCCAGCAGCTTAGTTGGAAGTAGCCGGGGAAGCACAGATACGCAGTATTTT CASSLVGSSRGSTDTQYF
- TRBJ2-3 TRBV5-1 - TGCGCCAGCAGCCTGGGGCAGAGTTATACCTCTAGCACAGATACGCAGTATTTT CASSLGQSYTSSTDTQYF
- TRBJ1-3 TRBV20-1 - TGCAGTGCCCAGACGAGGGGAAACACCATATATTTT CSAQTRGNTIYF
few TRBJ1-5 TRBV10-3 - TGTGCCACCGGCGGGGAGTCCAATCAGCCCCAGCATTTT CATGGESNQPQHF
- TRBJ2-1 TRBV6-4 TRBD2 TGTGCCAGCAGTATAACTAGCGGGGGGGCTCGGAATGAGCAGTTCTTC CASSITSGGARNEQFF
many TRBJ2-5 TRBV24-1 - TGTGCCACCAGCGGAATATTCCAAGAGACCCAGTACTTC CATSGIFQETQYF
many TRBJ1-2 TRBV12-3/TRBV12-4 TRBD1 TGTGCCAGCAGTTTGGGGACAGGGGCTGGCTACACCTTC CASSLGTGAGYTF
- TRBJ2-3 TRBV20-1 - TGCAGTGCCCCCCGGGGGGCTATAGATACGCAGTATTTT CSAPRGAIDTQYF
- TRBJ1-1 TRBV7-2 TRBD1 TGTGCCAGCAGCGTTGACAGGGTCAACACTGAAGCTTTCTTT CASSVDRVNTEAFF
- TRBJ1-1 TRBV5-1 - TGCGCCAGCAGCTTAAATTCTGGGTGGACTGAAGCTTTCTTT CASSLNSGWTEAFF
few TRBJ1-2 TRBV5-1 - TGCGCCAGCAGCTTTAATTCGGGTGACTATGGCTACACCTTC CASSFNSGDYGYTF
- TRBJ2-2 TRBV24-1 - TGTGCCACCAGGCGAGGGGAGACCGGGGAGCTGTTTTTT CATRRGETGELFF
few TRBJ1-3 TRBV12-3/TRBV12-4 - TGTGCCAGCAGTTCCTACATTCTAACAGGAAGCTCTGGAAACACCATATATTTT CASSSYILTGSSGNTIYF
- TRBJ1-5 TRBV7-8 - TGTGCCAGCAGCTTAGAACCCGAGAATCAGCCCCAGCATTTT CASSLEPENQPQHF
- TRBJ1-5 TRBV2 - TGTGCCAGCAGTGAAGAGGCAGGGAGGAATTATCAGCCCCAGCATTTT CASSEEAGRNYQPQHF